Shown below are 10 T cell receptor beta chains from a single sample sequenced in a study of early T cells in non-severe SARS-CoV-2 infection. TCRdb called the 5' RACE reads again in MiXCR, with one record for every CDR3 protein. The sample has tens of thousands of distinct CDR3 sequences; roughly 12% are singletons. The material sequenced was whole blood. The receptor source for this set is an adult who was a healthcare worker with PCR-confirmed SARS-CoV-2 infection or an uninfected control (not recorded which).

This clonotype has a count of ten or more. The CDR3 DNA follows: TGTGCTAGTGGTTTGGTACTCGGAAACACCATATATTTT. As protein: CASGLVLGNTIYF. The genes are TRBV12-5 and TRBJ1-3, with unresolved D. V was cut by 0 bases and J by 4 bases, with 4 bases left in between. The CDR3 runs 13 residues. Germline V CDR1 and CDR2: LGHNT, FRNRAP.

This clonotype was seen at least ten times. The chain carries TRBV28 and TRBJ2-2; D might be TRBD2 (5 bases). V dropped 6 bases and J dropped 6 bases, with 11 bases sitting between them. The CDR3 is 13 amino acids. Germline values: CDR1 MDHEN, CDR2 SYDVKM. The CDR3 protein is CASRIPRAGELFF. The CDR3, as DNA: TGTGCCAGCAGGATACCGAGGGCCGGGGAGCTGTTTTTT.

This clonotype has at least ten counts. This chain uses TRBV4-3 with TRBJ2-2, with 11 bases fitting TRBD2. This CDR3 region has 19 residues. V lost 1 base to trimming and J lost 4 bases; unmatched junction nucleotides: 11. Per germline, CDR1 LGHNA and CDR2 YSLEER. CDR3 in amino acids: CASSQVLAGGRVTTGELFF. CDR3 bases: TGCGCCAGCAGCCAAGTTTTAGCGGGAGGGCGTGTAACCACCGGGGAGCTGTTTTTT.

This clonotype has ten or more counts. The V and J genes are TRBV4-2 and TRBJ2-1; D ambiguous. Trimming cost V 0 bases and J 7 bases, with 10 bases left between them. The CDR3 contains 14 residues. Germline V gene lookup returns CDR1 LGHNA and CDR2 YNFKEQ. The DNA for the CDR3 is TGTGCCAGCAGCCAAGACCAGATGGGGAATGAGCAGTTCTTC. It translates to CASSQDQMGNEQFF.

Worth noting for this clonotype: Lacking the conserved final phenylalanine or tryptophan, this CDR3 likely reflects a read error. The chain combines TRBV12-3 or TRBV12-4 with TRBJ1-1; D call uncertain. Trimming took off 5 bases at V and 5 bases at J, with 9 bases between the two ends. There are 12 residues in the CDR3. DNA of the CDR3: TGTGCCAGCAGTGAAATTCGGACTGAAGCTTTCCTT. This sequence encodes CASSEIRTEAFL.

There are many counts of this clonotype. V usage is TRBV9 and J usage is TRBJ2-3; 10 bases agree with TRBD1. The CDR3 has 15 amino acids. The V gene end was trimmed by 4 bases and the J gene end by 6 bases; junction bases not matched to a gene: 8. Germline V gene lookup returns CDR1 SGDLS and CDR2 YYNGEE. CDR3 in amino acids: CASSPRTGGGDTQYF. In DNA form, the CDR3 reads TGTGCCAGCAGCCCTAGGACAGGGGGAGGGGATACGCAGTATTTT. Variable domain in full (rest from reference TRBV9 and TRBJ2-3): DSGVTQTPKHLITATGQRVTLRCSPRSGDLSVYWYQQSLDQGLQFLIQYYNGEERAKGNILERFSAQQFPDLHSELNLSSLELGDSALYFCASSPRTGGGDTQYFGPGTRLTVL.

CDR3 DNA: TGTGCCAGCAGTTTAGGGGACAGTAAACTCTATGGCTACACCTTC. As protein: CASSLGDSKLYGYTF. The rearrangement joins TRBV27 to TRBJ1-2; TRBD1 matches 7 bases. Trimming at V came to 2 bases and at J to 4 bases, leaving 7 bases not matched to a gene. Germline CDR1 MNHEY, CDR2 SMNVEV (reference sequence). There are 15 residues in the CDR3.

The chain carries TRBV7-6 and TRBJ2-1, with TRBD2 as a possible D gene (6 bases). Germline CDR1 reads SGHVS; CDR2 reads FNYEAQ. V lost 0 bases and J lost 6, with 12 bases in between. This CDR3 is built from 15 residues. The CDR3 reads CASSLASGNFNEQFF. For the CDR3, the DNA is TGTGCCAGCAGCTTAGCTAGCGGAAACTTCAATGAGCAGTTCTTC.

This clonotype was detected many times. The chain is built from TRBV18 and TRBJ2-1, with TRBD2 identical over 9 bases. The V gene's germline CDR1 is KGHSH and CDR2 LQKENI. This CDR3 region has 15 residues. V dropped 1 base and J dropped 5; count of bases not matched to a gene: 3. CDR3 nucleotide sequence: TGTGCCAGCTCACCACTTAGCGGGAGCCACAATGAGCAGTTCTTC. This sequence encodes CASSPLSGSHNEQFF.

The chain is built from TRBV7-8 and TRBJ2-7; no reliable D call. Germline-derived CDR1 and CDR2 are SGHVS and FQNEAQ. The CDR3 is 14 amino acids. V lost 5 bases, J lost 3 bases, and 14 bases lay in between. In DNA, the CDR3 is TGTGCCAGCAGCCCCCCCTCCCGGCTCTACGAGCAGTACTTC. Amino acids: CASSPPSRLYEQYF.